This T cell receptor beta chain was obtained from a study of T cell clones after liver transplantation. Study information: Graft-donor-reactive sequences were compared with third-party-reactive TCRbeta sequences from pre-transplant mixed lymphocyte reactions. Blood was drawn pre-transplant, before withdrawal, and after full or failed withdrawal.

Produced via immunoSEQ multiplex PCR; TCRdb's table is partial and in-frame only. Altogether 60,000 or so clones are present, approximately 77% being singletons, with the ten largest covering about 9.7%. This clone was picked up one time. Its antigen is undetermined. Study conclusions and caveats: Donor-reactive sequences fell more than third party-reactive ones, suggesting partial deletion.

The CDR3 has 14 amino acids. Germline CDR1 SQVTM, CDR2 ANQGSEA. The ends were cut back, 4 bases at V and 3 bases at J, with 13 bases in the middle. The rearrangement links TRBV29-1 to TRBJ1-5; tentative D call: TRBD1 (6 bases). The sequence derives from a human patient who received a liver transplant. A share of the T cells may be of graft donor origin. Specimen: CD4+ T cells from blood, collected at the 22-month timepoint. The CDR3, as DNA: TGCAGCGTTGTCCCACAGGGAAACAATCAGCCCCAGCATTTT. Amino acid sequence: CSVVPQGNNQPQHF. The whole variable domain, remainder taken from reference TRBV29-1 and TRBJ1-5, is SAVISQKPSRDICQRGTSLTIQCQVDSQVTMMFWYRQQPGQSLTLIATANQGSEATYESGFVIDKFPISRPNLTFSTLTVSNMSPEDSSIYLCSVVPQGNNQPQHFGDGTRLSIL.